This T cell receptor (beta chain) was sequenced during a study of T-cell reconstitution after alpha-beta-depleted transplantation in children. Construction of the TCRbeta library involved unique molecular identifiers. TCRdb reprocessed the PCR reads with MiXCR, giving one entry per CDR3 protein. The table includes some 350,000 distinct CDR3 sequences, 10% detected once. The germline V gene encodes CDR1 SGHTA and CDR2 FQGTGA. Trimming took 4 bases from V and 5 from J; bases not matched to a gene: 10. The length of the CDR3 is 17 residues. The chain employs TRBV7-3 and TRBJ2-1; 11 positions match TRBD2. The material sequenced was PBMCs from the stem cell graft donor, taken from the stem cell graft. The TCR sequence derives from a human donor who donated a stem cell graft to a child with acute lymphoblastic leukemia. The CDR3: CASSSNIAGGPNNEQFF. In DNA form, the CDR3 reads TGTGCCAGCAGCTCAAATATAGCGGGAGGGCCTAACAATGAGCAGTTCTTC.